The 11 T cell receptor beta chains below come from one sample, sequenced in a study of T cells in Graves' hyperthyroidism and ophthalmopathy. TCR beta CDR3 sequences were amplified from RNA transcripts. The study used the HTBI primer set for a first-round RT-PCR of the TCR CDR3. Each CDR3 protein gets one entry after TCRdb re-called the multiplex PCR reads with MiXCR. Here the sample spans hundreds of thousands of distinct CDR3 sequences, about 14% being singletons. The source material was blood. The receptors come from a woman between 18 and 29 years old with Graves' hyperthyroidism.

The chain joins TRBV12-3 or TRBV12-4 to TRBJ1-4; 7 nucleotides agree with TRBD1. This CDR3 has 11 residues. V dropped 5 bases and J dropped 10; count of bases not matched to a gene: 1. This chain's CDR3 is CASSRTGKLFF. For the CDR3, the DNA is TGTGCCAGCAGTAGGACAGGAAAACTGTTTTTT.

This clonotype appeared many times. The CDR3 region has the DNA TGTGCCAGCAGCCAACAGAGAGAGACCCAGTACTTC. It is translated as CASSQQRETQYF. The rearrangement joins TRBV7-2 to TRBJ2-5; D call uncertain. The germline V gene has CDR1 SGHTA and CDR2 FQGNSA. This CDR3 comprises 12 residues. V was clipped by 5 bases and J by 4 bases, with 8 bases between them.

This clonotype was observed many times. The chain combines TRBV7-2 with TRBJ2-7; a weak D match, TRBD2 (6 bases). This CDR3 contains 13 residues. With 4 bases removed from V and 3 bases from J, the gap between germline ends came to 10 bases. The germline V gene has CDR1 SGHTA and CDR2 FQGNSA. The CDR3 bases are TGTGCCAGCAGCTCCTTGGGGGGCTACGAGCAGTACTTC. It specifies CASSSLGGYEQYF.

This clonotype turned up a few times. The chain is built from TRBV4-1 and TRBJ2-6, with a possible D match to TRBD2 (7 bases). This CDR3 is 18 amino acids long. Trimming took off 6 bases at V and 2 bases at J, with 20 bases between the two ends. Germline V gives CDR1 MGHRA, CDR2 YSYEKL. In DNA form, the CDR3 reads TGCGCCAGCAGTCCTCCTCCGCGGGGGCTTGCTGGGGCCAACGTCCTGACTTTC. Protein: CASSPPPRGLAGANVLTF.

This clonotype was detected many times. V usage is TRBV2 and J usage is TRBJ2-7; the D gene is possibly TRBD2 (6 bases). Trimming removed 3 bases from V and 3 bases from J, with 12 bases in between. CDR1 is SNHLY, CDR2 FYNNEI, per germline. This CDR3 region has 14 residues. In DNA form, the CDR3 reads TGTGCCAGCAGTGAGCGGCGGGAAGACTACGAGCAGTACTTC. Translating it yields CASSERREDYEQYF.

In its sample, this clonotype was seen once. The chain has TRBV10-3 and TRBJ2-7, with TRBD2 as a possible D gene (7 bases). With 11 bases removed from V and 5 bases from J, the gap between germline ends came to 19 bases. CDR3 length equals 13 residues. Germline V gene sequence: CDR1 ENHRY, CDR2 SYGVKD. The CDR3, as DNA: TGTGCCGCCCGAGGACTAGAGGGGGACGAGCAGTACTTC. It yields the protein CAARGLEGDEQYF.

There are a few counts of this clonotype. The chain recombines TRBV15 with TRBJ1-1; no clear D gene. CDR1 and CDR2 (germline): LNHNV, YYDKDF (reference sequence). This CDR3 comprises 15 residues. Between the trimmed V and J ends, which lost 4 bases and 0 bases, there was a span of 12 bases. In nucleotides, the CDR3 is TGTGCCACCAGCATCCCACGGGTTCTGAACACTGAAGCTTTCTTT. Translated, it gives CATSIPRVLNTEAFF.

This clonotype was seen many times. This sequence joins TRBV7-2 and TRBJ2-3, with D perhaps matching TRBD1 or TRBD2 (6 bases each). Germline V gene data show CDR1 as SGHTA and CDR2 as FQGNSA. V was trimmed by 3 bases and J by 2 bases, leaving 12 bases between them. The CDR3 has 15 residues. The CDR3 DNA is TGTGCCAGCAGCTTGACGGGGGCCCTCACAGATACGCAGTATTTT. Its protein product is CASSLTGALTDTQYF.

This clonotype was recorded many times. The chain joins TRBV12-3 or TRBV12-4 to TRBJ2-3, with D possibly being TRBD1 (5 bases). The CDR3 sequence is 13 residues long. Trimming took 2 bases from V and 6 from J, leaving 9 bases between them. CDR3 nucleotides: TGTGCCAGCAGTTTACTCCAGGGCGATACGCAGTATTTT. Amino acid sequence: CASSLLQGDTQYF.

This clonotype occurred a few times. V gene TRBV20-1 combines with J gene TRBJ2-7; D call uncertain. V was clipped by 6 bases and J by 0 bases, with 15 bases between them. The CDR3 contains 14 residues. Germline CDR1 is DFQATT and CDR2 is SNEGSKA (reference sequence). This chain's CDR3 is CSARELLSSYEQYF. In nucleotides, the CDR3 is TGCAGTGCCCGAGAACTGCTCAGCTCCTACGAGCAGTACTTC.

This clonotype was observed many times. The chain combines TRBV28 with TRBJ2-1; 13 nucleotides align to TRBD2. Germline CDR1 MDHEN, CDR2 SYDVKM. Trimming took 3 bases from V and 1 from J; bases not matched to a gene: 9. The CDR3 is 19 residues long. The CDR3 reads CASSFLRTSGSESYNEQFF. The CDR3 nucleotides read TGTGCCAGCAGTTTCCTCCGGACTAGCGGGAGTGAATCCTACAATGAGCAGTTCTTC.